The clone carrying this T cell receptor (beta chain) was recorded a few times. TCRdb called the RT-PCR reads again in MiXCR, with one record for every CDR3 protein. The sample lists about 700,000 distinct CDR3 sequences; over 12% were seen once. This receptor was obtained from a female donor in good health, serving as a healthy control. Material for sequencing was memory CD4+ T cells from blood.

CDR3 coding DNA: TGTGCCAGCAGTTCCTTCTGGGGGGCTAGCACAGATACGCAGTATTTT. Translated, it gives CASSSFWGASTDTQYF. V is TRBV6-5 and J is TRBJ2-3; tentatively, D is TRBD1 or TRBD2 (6 bases each). The V and J ends lost 4 bases and 0 bases respectively, with 14 bases between them. Germline-derived CDR1 and CDR2 are MNHEY and SVGAGI. The CDR3 length is 16 residues.